This T cell receptor beta chain derives from a study of cytomegalovirus exposure and HLA in healthy donors. The CDR3 length is 14 residues. CDR1 is SSHAT and CDR2 is FNYEAQ in the germline V gene (reference sequence). To note about this clone: What it recognizes is unknown. Germline is not matched at one junction end, which may reflect a read error.

General observations from the study: Overall, roughly 150 TCR beta chains were annotated as cytomegalovirus-associated. TCR association rates varied by HLA locus in a later analysis, with DRB1 highest and HLA-C lowest. For most TCR beta V segments, an earlier analysis put the productive rate at about 90% or about 30% of the time. One variant, a missense change in DCLRE1C, was linked in a later analysis to TCR beta V- and J-gene trimming.

PCR was performed using 60 Vbeta and 13 Jbeta primers. Clones were read by immunoSEQ multiplex PCR, and TCRdb kept only the in-frame ones, dropping some. Altogether 150,000 to 200,000 clones are present, over 60% being singletons, with the ten largest covering around 0.96%. This receptor was identified in a woman between 45 and 65 years old in good health and CMV-seropositive. V usage is TRBV7-7 and J usage is TRBJ2-3, with 8 bases aligning to TRBD1. Specimen: PBMCs. The CDR3 DNA sequence: TGTGCTAGCAGCTTAGGACAGGGTGGAGATACGCAGTATTTT. Translation: CASSLGQGGDTQYF. The full variable domain, rest sourced from reference TRBV7-7 and TRBJ2-3, is GAGVSQSPRYKVTKRGQDVTLRCDPISSHATLYWYQQALGQGPEFLTYFNYEAQPDKSGLPSDRFSAERPEGSISTLTIQRTEQRDSAMYRCASSLGQGGDTQYFGPGTRLTVL.